The 24 T cell receptor beta chains below come from one sample, sequenced in a study of CD8 T cells in Susac syndrome. RNA in amounts of roughly 0.5 to 1 ug was reverse transcribed with random hexamers. TCRdb ran MiXCR on the immunoSEQ multiplex PCR reads and lists one entry per CDR3 protein. This table holds hundreds of thousands of distinct CDR3 sequences, approximately 85% found once. The sequencing sample was made of CD8+ T cells from PBMCs. The receptors derive from a human donor with multiple sclerosis.

The genes are TRBV5-4 and TRBJ2-4, with D possibly being TRBD2 (6 bases). The germline V gene has CDR1 SGHNT and CDR2 YYREEE (reference sequence). This CDR3 region has 18 residues. V was clipped by 4 bases and J by 0 bases, with 20 bases between them. For the CDR3, the DNA is TGTGCCAGCAGCATTAGCGGCTTTACCCGCCCAGCCAAAAACATTCAGTACTTC. Its translation is CASSISGFTRPAKNIQYF.

The V gene is TRBV9, the J gene TRBJ2-7; D not resolved. This CDR3 has 13 residues. Between the trimmed V and J ends, which lost 3 bases and 5 bases, there was a span of 12 bases. CDR1 and CDR2 (germline): SGDLS, YYNGEE. CDR3: CASSAPGENEQYF. For the CDR3, the DNA is TGTGCCAGCAGCGCCCCCGGCGAAAACGAGCAGTACTTC.

The chain carries TRBV28 and TRBJ2-1; weak D call: TRBD2 (5 bases). Deletions cut 2 bases from V and 6 bases from J, with 11 bases between. The germline V gene has CDR1 MDHEN and CDR2 SYDVKM. The CDR3 has 14 residues. CDR3 in DNA: TGTGCCAGCAGTTTACTCCGGACTGCCAATGAGCAGTTCTTC. The encoded protein is CASSLLRTANEQFF.

This clonotype was observed once. V is TRBV20-1 and J is TRBJ2-5; tentatively, D is TRBD1 (5 bases). CDR1 is DFQATT and CDR2 is SNEGSKA in the germline V gene (reference sequence). CDR3 length equals 15 residues. V lost 4 bases to trimming and J lost 4 bases, with 19 bases between them. CDR3 nucleotides: TGCAGTGCTACCCCTTTGGGCAGGGAAGGAGAGACCCAGTACTTC. It yields the protein CSATPLGREGETQYF.

The gene calls are TRBV24-1 and TRBJ2-2; 9 bases map to TRBD1. Germline CDR1 is KGHDR and CDR2 is SFDVKD. The CDR3 consists of 17 residues. The junction had 11 bases not matched to a gene; V was cut back by 4 bases and J by 6 bases. CDR3 in DNA: TGTGCCACCAGTGACTCCAGACAGGGGGGAAATCCCGGGGAGCTGTTTTTT. Translation: CATSDSRQGGNPGELFF.

As to this clonotype: One end of the junction fails to match germline, which may point to a read error. The V gene is TRBV28, the J gene TRBJ2-5, with D perhaps matching TRBD1 (5 bases). Germline lookup yields CDR1 MDHEN and CDR2 SYDVKM. The CDR3 loop spans 14 amino acids. The CDR3, as DNA: TGTGCCAGCAGTTTATCGGACACAGGCGAGATCCAGTACTTC. This gives the protein CASSLSDTGEIQYF.

The V and J genes are TRBV4-2 and TRBJ1-2; maybe TRBD1 (5 bases). Trimming stripped 0 bases from V and 5 bases from J, with 13 bases between. The CDR3 loop spans 15 amino acids. In germline, CDR1 is LGHNA, CDR2 YNFKEQ. The CDR3 DNA is TGTGCCAGCAGCCAAGAAAGGGGTGGTACTTATGGCTACACCTTC. This gives the protein CASSQERGGTYGYTF.

The rearrangement joins TRBV20-1 to TRBJ2-7, with D maybe TRBD2 (6 bases). Trimming stripped 1 base from V and 1 base from J, with 17 bases between. The length of the CDR3 is 16 residues. CDR1 and CDR2 (germline): DFQATT, SNEGSKA (reference sequence). CDR3 DNA sequence: TGCAGTGCTAGAGGGCCGACCGTGGAGGGATCCTACGAGCAGTACTTC. The encoded protein is CSARGPTVEGSYEQYF.

The gene calls are TRBV6-1 and TRBJ2-4; 8 nucleotides align to TRBD1. V gave up 5 bases and J gave up 7 bases; unmatched junction bases: 13. Germline lookup yields CDR1 MNHNS and CDR2 SASEGT. CDR3 length: 16 amino acids. CDR3 in DNA: TGTGCCAGCAGTCAAGGTCCCAGGGGGCGATCGAACATTCAGTACTTC. This gives the protein CASSQGPRGRSNIQYF.

This clonotype was counted only a few times. V is TRBV27 and J is TRBJ1-5; 9 bases are shared with TRBD1. The J segment lost 6 bases and the V segment lost 5 bases, leaving 8 bases of the junction unmatched. This CDR3 region has 15 residues. Germline CDR1 reads MNHEY; CDR2 reads SMNVEV (reference sequence). The DNA for the CDR3 is TGTGCCAGCAGTCGCGGGACAGGGAAGGGTCAGCCCCAGCATTTT. This gives the protein CASSRGTGKGQPQHF.

This rearrangement joins TRBV28 to TRBJ2-1, with D unclear. The CDR3 sequence is 13 residues long. V gave up 2 bases and J gave up 12 bases, with 14 bases separating them. From germline, CDR1 is MDHEN and CDR2 SYDVKM. DNA of the CDR3: TGTGCCAGCAGTTTAATTCCGGACGTGGGGCAGTTCTTC. This translates into CASSLIPDVGQFF.

The V call is TRBV13, the J call TRBJ1-1; 11 bases match TRBD1. The CDR3 sequence is 16 residues long. Trimming cost V 5 bases and J 6 bases; bases outside gene matches: 11. Germline values: CDR1 PRHDT, CDR2 FYEKMQ (reference sequence). CDR3 region: CASSPSPGTGGPEAFF. In nucleotides, the CDR3 is TGTGCCAGCAGCCCCTCTCCCGGGACAGGGGGGCCTGAAGCTTTCTTT.

This clonotype was counted once. The chain recombines TRBV29-1 with TRBJ2-1, with D tentatively TRBD2 (5 bases). With 3 bases removed from V and 8 bases from J, the gap between germline ends came to 14 bases. CDR3 length: 13 residues. CDR1 is SQVTM and CDR2 is ANQGSEA in the germline V gene. CDR3 coding DNA: TGCAGCGTTGATGAGGGTTCAGGCTATGAGCAGTTCTTC. The encoded protein is CSVDEGSGYEQFF.

V and J are TRBV7-9 and TRBJ2-1; 10 bases match TRBD2. Germline V gives CDR1 SEHNR, CDR2 FQNEAQ (reference sequence). Trimming took 5 bases from V and 4 from J; bases not matched to a gene: 11. The CDR3 length is 17 residues. Written as DNA, the CDR3 is TGTGCCAGCAGCCCCCTACTAGCGGGATACTCTTACAATGAGCAGTTCTTC. This codes for CASSPLLAGYSYNEQFF.

Here the CDR3 DNA reads TGTGCCACCCGGGACAGGGGGAACACCGGGGAGCTGTTTTTT. This encodes CATRDRGNTGELFF. The V call is TRBV28, the J call TRBJ2-2; TRBD1 aligns across 10 bases. Losses at the gene ends were 10 bases for V and 1 base for J; bases not matched to a gene: 3. Germline CDR1 is MDHEN and CDR2 is SYDVKM. This CDR3 has 14 residues. Combining the CDR3 with reference TRBV28 and TRBJ2-2 gives the whole variable domain DVKVTQSSRYLVKRTGEKVFLECVQDMDHENMFWYRQDPGLGLRLIYFSYDVKMKEKGDIPEGYSVSREKKERFSLILESASTNQTSMYLCATRDRGNTGELFFGEGSRLTVL.

A single count supports this clonotype. The chain recombines TRBV6-5 with TRBJ1-3; D is unclear. With 6 bases removed from V and 4 bases from J, the gap between germline ends came to 16 bases. The V gene's germline CDR1 is MNHEY and CDR2 SVGAGI. This CDR3 region has 15 residues. The CDR3 is CASRLDGAAGNTIYF. The CDR3 DNA is TGTGCCAGCAGATTGGACGGAGCCGCGGGAAACACCATATATTTT.

In its sample, this clonotype was seen once. The CDR3 here is CASGLAGPYEQYF. The CDR3 DNA reads TGTGCCAGCGGATTAGCGGGACCCTACGAGCAGTACTTC. The chain combines TRBV27 with TRBJ2-7, with 8 bases matching TRBD2. Germline CDR1 is MNHEY and CDR2 is SMNVEV (reference sequence). The trim removed 8 bases at V and 2 bases at J, leaving 5 bases unmatched. The CDR3 is made up of 13 amino acids.

This clonotype appeared a single time. The gene calls are TRBV4-1 and TRBJ2-7; D remains ambiguous. The CDR3 contains 15 residues. The V end was cut by 1 base, the J end by 2 bases, with 12 bases between. Germline V gives CDR1 MGHRA, CDR2 YSYEKL. The CDR3 sequence is CASSQVALLPYEQYF. CDR3 DNA: TGCGCCAGCAGCCAAGTTGCTCTCCTACCCTACGAGCAGTACTTC.

The V gene is TRBV19, the J gene TRBJ1-2; weak D call: TRBD1 (5 bases). The CDR3 sequence is 14 residues long. Germline lookup yields CDR1 LNHDA and CDR2 SQIVND (reference sequence). V was pared by 3 bases and J by 2 bases, with 10 bases between. The CDR3 bases are TGTGCCAGTAGTATTCGGGACGGGAACTATGGCTACACCTTC. It yields the protein CASSIRDGNYGYTF. Drawing the rest from reference TRBV19 and TRBJ1-2, the complete variable domain is DGGITQSPKYLFRKEGQNVTLSCEQNLNHDAMYWYRQDPGQGLRLIYYSQIVNDFQKGDIAEGYSVSREKKESFPLTVTSAQKNPTAFYLCASSIRDGNYGYTFGSGTRLTVV.

As concerns this clonotype: The junction does not match germline at one end; this may be a read error. J is TRBJ2-2 and V is TRBV7-8; the match to TRBD2 covers 12 bases. The germline CDR1 and CDR2 sequences are SGHVS and FQNEAQ. The CDR3 runs to 19 residues. The DNA of the CDR3 is TGTGCCAGCAGCTTAGGACTAGCGGGGGTGGTTTCGAACAACGGGGAGCTGTTTTTT. Protein: CASSLGLAGVVSNNGELFF.

This chain uses TRBV5-1 with TRBJ1-2; 8 bases match TRBD1. CDR3 length: 14 residues. Germline V gene lookup returns CDR1 SGHRS and CDR2 YFSETQ. The ends lost 4 bases at V and 6 bases at J; junction bases unmatched: 8. The CDR3 DNA follows: TGCGCCAGCAGCATCGGACAGGGAACTAATGGCTACACCTTC. This translates into CASSIGQGTNGYTF.

In its sample, this clonotype was seen a few times. This sequence joins TRBV6-2 or TRBV6-3 and TRBJ2-7; TRBD2 matches at 9 bases. V lost 4 bases, J lost 3 bases, and 10 bases stayed unmatched. This CDR3 spans 16 amino acids. CDR1 and CDR2 (germline): MNHEY, SVGEGT. CDR3 bases: TGTGCCAGCAGTTTCCCCAGGCGGGAGGGCCACTACGAGCAGTACTTC. Translated, it gives CASSFPRREGHYEQYF.

The rearrangement uses TRBV9 and TRBJ2-3, with TRBD2 identical over 10 bases. The CDR3 extends over 17 amino acids. Germline V lookup: CDR1 SGDLS, CDR2 YYNGEE. With V trimmed by 0 bases and J by 4 bases, 8 bases remained unmatched. For the CDR3, the DNA is TGTGCCAGCAGCGTAGGAGGAGCGGGAGGGCCCTCAGATACGCAGTATTTT. As protein: CASSVGGAGGPSDTQYF. Complete variable domain (other parts from reference TRBV9 and TRBJ2-3): DSGVTQTPKHLITATGQRVTLRCSPRSGDLSVYWYQQSLDQGLQFLIQYYNGEERAKGNILERFSAQQFPDLHSELNLSSLELGDSALYFCASSVGGAGGPSDTQYFGPGTRLTVL.

This clonotype was counted once. This chain connects TRBV18 to TRBJ1-4; D possibly corresponds to TRBD1 (6 bases). Per the germline V gene, CDR1 is KGHSH and CDR2 is LQKENI. This CDR3 region has 16 residues. V was cut by 3 bases and J by 7 bases, with 18 bases left in between. DNA of the CDR3: TGTGCCAGCTCACCTCAGCAGGGGTTTCGAATTGAAAAACTGTTTTTT. Translation: CASSPQQGFRIEKLFF.